The 8 T cell receptor beta chains below come from one sample, sequenced in a study of blood T cell repertoires in COVID-19. TCRdb's table, derived via immunoSEQ multiplex PCR, lists solely in-frame clones and lacks some. The table includes 120,000 to 150,000 clones, roughly 80% detected once. Sequencing used peripheral blood. The receptors stem from a human donor with acute or convalescent COVID-19. The donor label of this sample is uncertain.

The rearrangement joins TRBV18 to TRBJ1-1; D is undetermined. Germline CDR1 is KGHSH and CDR2 is LQKENI. Between the trimmed V and J ends, which lost 5 bases and 0 bases, there was a span of 7 bases. The CDR3 runs 13 residues. The CDR3 here is CASSSDLNTEAFF. The CDR3 DNA reads TGTGCCAGCTCATCAGACTTGAACACTGAAGCTTTCTTT.

This rearrangement joins TRBV19 to TRBJ2-2, with D maybe TRBD2 (6 bases). The CDR3 runs 15 residues. V was pared by 3 bases and J by 1 base, with 9 bases between. Germline loops: CDR1 LNHDA, CDR2 SQIVND (reference sequence). In nucleotides, the CDR3 is TGTGCCAGTAGTATCCAGGGAGGGAACACCGGGGAGCTGTTTTTT. It translates to CASSIQGGNTGELFF.

This chain's CDR3 is CASSIRGVNQPQHF. CDR3 in DNA: TGTGCCAGTAGTATCCGGGGGGTAAATCAGCCCCAGCATTTT. J is TRBJ1-5 and V is TRBV19; D is perhaps TRBD1 (5 bases). Between the trimmed V and J ends, which lost 3 bases and 4 bases, there was a span of 10 bases. In germline, CDR1 is LNHDA, CDR2 SQIVND (reference sequence). The CDR3 runs to 14 residues.

This clone was observed a handful of times. CDR3 coding DNA: TGTGCCAGCAGCCAAGAAGGCAGGATAGCGGGGGACCCAGGCTCCACAGATACGCAGTATTTT. It yields the protein CASSQEGRIAGDPGSTDTQYF. V is TRBV4-2 and J is TRBJ2-3, with 9 bases matching TRBD2. The CDR3 runs 21 residues. CDR1 and CDR2 (germline): LGHNA, YNFKEQ. V lost 0 bases to trimming and J lost 2 bases; unmatched junction nucleotides: 18.

This chain uses TRBV7-9 with TRBJ1-4; D gene unclear. V was cut by 1 base and J by 3 bases, with 6 bases left in between. CDR3 length: 14 amino acids. Germline CDR1 SEHNR, CDR2 FQNEAQ (reference sequence). Here the CDR3 DNA reads TGTGCCAGCAGCTTAGGCAGGTCTAATGAAAAACTGTTTTTT. Protein product: CASSLGRSNEKLFF.

The gene calls are TRBV10-3 and TRBJ2-1; D is unclear. The CDR3 is made up of 11 amino acids. V lost 2 bases and J 7 bases, leaving 3 bases between the germline ends. Germline CDR1 reads ENHRY; CDR2 reads SYGVKD. The CDR3 loop is CAISELNEQFF. CDR3 DNA sequence: TGTGCCATCAGTGAGCTTAATGAGCAGTTCTTC.

This clone was seen once. In DNA, the CDR3 is TGTGCCTGGAGTTACGGACTAGCGGGGGGGAGCACAGATACGCAGTATTTT. This translates into CAWSYGLAGGSTDTQYF. The rearrangement links TRBV30 to TRBJ2-3; 15 bases agree with TRBD2. Germline V gives CDR1 GTSNPN, CDR2 SVGIG (reference sequence). Losses at the gene ends were 2 bases for V and 0 bases for J; bases not matched to a gene: 3. This CDR3 has 17 amino acids.

This rearrangement joins TRBV30 to TRBJ2-7; D is possibly TRBD1 (6 bases). V shed 2 bases and J shed 2 bases, with 7 bases lying between them. Per germline, CDR1 GTSNPN and CDR2 SVGIG (reference sequence). The CDR3 has 12 amino acids. CDR3 DNA: TGTGCCTGGAGTAGGGGGACCTACGAGCAGTACTTC. This sequence encodes CAWSRGTYEQYF.